This T cell receptor (beta chain) comes out of a study of blood T cell repertoires in COVID-19. The overall study: Collection of acute and convalescent COVID-19 samples took place in the United States, Italy and Spain.

The CDR3 spans 14 residues. V was shortened by 3 bases and J by 4 bases, with 11 bases between the two germline ends. Per germline, CDR1 SGHRS and CDR2 YFSETQ. Method: immunoSEQ multiplex PCR; TCRdb's copy keeps in-frame clones and lacks some. The table lists approximately 50,000 clones, approximately 84% of them singletons. The rearrangement links TRBV5-1 to TRBJ2-1; D might be TRBD2 (6 bases). The origin of this receptor is a man in his 70s with active COVID-19. The sample taken for sequencing was peripheral blood. The CDR3 bases are TGCGCCAGCAGCTCCGCGGGAAGGTACAATGAGCAGTTCTTC. This codes for CASSSAGRYNEQFF. The whole variable domain, remainder taken from reference TRBV5-1 and TRBJ2-1, is KAGVTQTPRYLIKTRGQQVTLSCSPISGHRSVSWYQQTPGQGLQFLFEYFSETQRNKGNFPGRFSGRQFSNSRSEMNVSTLELGDSALYLCASSSAGRYNEQFFGPGTRLTVL.